Listed here is a single T cell receptor beta chain. This clonotype was counted many times. The antigen this receptor binds is unknown. Base qualities are not at hand, and no much larger clone is one base apart. cDNA synthesis used template-switch 5'RACE with a primer carrying a 10-nucleotide random unique molecular identifier tagging each TCR transcript. Every sequencing run yielded over 190 million TCR-beta sequences covering 15-18 subjects. The RNeasy kit was used to extract total RNA. The KAPA Real-time Library Amplification kit was used to amplify TCR-beta VDJ regions with primers for the TCR constant region and the 5'RACE anchor. A first PCR added sample indexes and Illumina adaptors, after which a second PCR increased the library yield. After purification with Ampure beads, the TCR product of roughly 650 bp was size-selected on a 2% E-gel SizeSelection system. Before pooling, libraries had their quality checked on a Bioanalyzer, their concentration measured with Qubit, and their quantity determined with the Kapa Library Quantification kit. An Illumina HiSeq 2500 was used to sequence the libraries paired-end at 2 x 150 bp. To increase sequence diversity, roughly 24-31% phiX was spiked into each library pool. The authors' analysis ran thus. The quality-filtered reads were processed with the UMI-based MiGEC pipeline, whose error correction step removed more than 80% of the raw TCR sequences. IMGT germline references were used for alignment of VDJ genes, and clonotypes were defined by a unique CDR3 amino acid sequence together with V-J genes. Clonal expansion, Shannon diversity, and CDR3 relatedness (CalcPairwiseDistances, ClusterSamples) were evaluated with VDJtools, and phylogenetic trees were built with CLCbio workbench. Clones with at least 8 unique UMIs were defined as expanded, with this threshold being based on coefficient-of-variation modelling across technical triplicates. Using fastp at Q25 and MiXCR, TCRdb reprocessed the public reads and kept productive beta chains. Records with the same CDR3 protein are collapsed into one entry carrying the most frequent genes and DNA. TCRdb's processing, not the authors' own work, is the source of the V and J calls. In this sample the table shows fewer than 30,000 distinct CDR3 sequences, approximately 7% of which occur a single time. The ten largest clones take up approximately 4.8% of the sample.

The data stem from a study of neurological immune-mediated disorders (dated by TCRdb to between 2018 and 2020). For the wider study: The study compared peripheral blood TCR-beta repertoires of HTLV-I-associated myelopathy (HAM/TSP) patients, multiple sclerosis patients and healthy controls using UMI-based sequencing. Longitudinal samples, technical triplicates and paired sorted CD4+ and CD8+ T-cell subsets, alongside PBMC samples, were included among the roughly 97 TCR-beta libraries. Of the approximately 70 subjects in the cohort, about 14 were HAM/TSP patients, some 35 were multiple sclerosis patients, and approximately 20 were healthy controls.

Blood bank volunteers in Maryland, USA served as the healthy controls. For unsorted PBMC libraries, 2 million PBMCs were used after storage in RNAlater at -80 degrees C until RNA extraction. PBMCs were separated from peripheral blood using Ficoll-Hypaque density gradient centrifugation and then cryopreserved in liquid nitrogen. The CDR3 numbers 15 residues from cysteine through phenylalanine. Just the 45-base CDR3 DNA is kept, in frame starting at base 1. Relative to germline, V is missing 4 bases and J is missing 6 bases, with 9 bases of the junction outside any gene match. CDR1 is given as SGHRS and CDR2 as YFSETQ, both from the germline V gene. Summary of the overall study and its limitations: TCR clonal expansion was highest in HAM/TSP patients and lowest in MS patients, with MS patients falling below even healthy controls. No identical CDR3 amino acid sequences were shared among expanded clones across subjects, suggesting private TCR-beta repertoires in all groups.

The chain couples TRBV5-1 to TRBJ2-1; 8 bases in between match TRBD1. Sample: PBMCs. The TCR sequence derives from a woman in her thirties or forties in good health. The CDR3 region: CASSPDRGGVNEQFF. The DNA sequence reads TGCGCCAGCAGCCCCGACAGGGGAGGTGTCAATGAGCAGTTCTTC.